The present T cell receptor beta chain was sequenced within a study of T-cell reconstitution after alpha-beta-depleted transplantation in children. Study-level points and caveats: T-cell counts and diversity at one year following transplant were attributed mainly to newly produced T cells. Reportedly, alpha-beta T cells present about two months post-transplant originated from several hundred expanded clones of graft origin.

This clonotype was observed a handful of times. The antigen remains unidentified. Researchers prepared the TCRbeta library using unique molecular identifiers, the study reports. TCRdb called the PCR reads again in MiXCR, with one record for every CDR3 protein. The repertoire holds hundreds of thousands of distinct CDR3 sequences, with 10% to 15% as singletons. The sequencing used PBMCs, mostly from graft donor cells, collected 360 days after TCRalphabeta/CD19-depleted stem cell transplant. This TCR was recovered from a male patient aged 10-17 years who had a stem cell transplant for acute myeloid leukemia, so the T cells may come from the graft donor.

In DNA, the CDR3 is TGCGCCAGCAGTGCTGAGGGGCCTACCTACGAGCAGTACTTC. This gives the protein CASSAEGPTYEQYF. This sequence joins TRBV10-2 and TRBJ2-7, with D possibly called TRBD1 or TRBD2 (5 bases each). V was trimmed by 4 bases and J by 2 bases, leaving 12 bases between them. CDR1 and CDR2 from the germline V gene are WSHSY and SAAADI. The CDR3 spans 14 residues.